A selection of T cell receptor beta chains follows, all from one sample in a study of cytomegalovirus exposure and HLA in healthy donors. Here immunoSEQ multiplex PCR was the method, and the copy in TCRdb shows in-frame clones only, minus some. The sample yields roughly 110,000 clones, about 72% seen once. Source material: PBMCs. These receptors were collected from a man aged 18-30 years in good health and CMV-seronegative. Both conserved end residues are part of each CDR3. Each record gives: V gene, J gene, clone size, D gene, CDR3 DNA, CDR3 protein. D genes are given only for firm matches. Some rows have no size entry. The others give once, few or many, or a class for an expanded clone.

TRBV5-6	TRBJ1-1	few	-	TGTGCCAGCAGCCTATCGACCGGGAGGGGTGCTTTCTTT	CASSLSTGRGAFF
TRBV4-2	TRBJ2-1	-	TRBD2	TGTGCCAGCAGCTCGCGTTTGGTTCTAGCGGGGGGGGACAATGAGCAGTTCTTC	CASSSRLVLAGGDNEQFF
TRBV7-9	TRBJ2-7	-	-	TGTGCCAGCAGCTTCGGGGGAGGACCCTACGAGCAGTACTTC	CASSFGGGPYEQYF
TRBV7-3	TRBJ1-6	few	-	TGTGCCAGCAGCCTCCAGGCGGGATCACCCCTCCACTTT	CASSLQAGSPLHF
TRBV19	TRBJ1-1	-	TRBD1	TGTGCCAGTAGTACCGCTGGGACAGGGGGCAACACTGAAGCTTTCTTT	CASSTAGTGGNTEAFF
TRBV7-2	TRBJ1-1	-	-	TGTGCCAGCAGCTTAGCGGGGGGAGGTTGGAACACTGAAGCTTTCTTT	CASSLAGGGWNTEAFF
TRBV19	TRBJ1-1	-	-	TGTGCCAGTAGTCGGGAGGATCGCACTGAAGCTTTCTTT	CASSREDRTEAFF
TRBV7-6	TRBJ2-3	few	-	TGTGCCAGCAGCCGACAGGTTGGGGCCAGCACAGATACGCAGTATTTT	CASSRQVGASTDTQYF
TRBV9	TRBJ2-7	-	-	TGTGCCAGCAGCGTAGCTCCCGACAGCCCTGGTGTGTCCTACGAGCAGTACTTC	CASSVAPDSPGVSYEQYF
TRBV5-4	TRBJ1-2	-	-	TGTGCCAGCAGCTACCCCGGGGGCTATGGCTACACCTTC	CASSYPGGYGYTF
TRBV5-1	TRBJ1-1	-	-	TGCGCCAGCAGCTTACGAACAGGGCTAGACACTGAAGCTTTCTTT	CASSLRTGLDTEAFF
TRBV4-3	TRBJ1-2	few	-	TGCGCCAGCAGCCATTCGTTAGATGGCTACACCTTC	CASSHSLDGYTF
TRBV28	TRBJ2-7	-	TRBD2	TGTGCCAGCAAAATACGAGGGACTAGCGGAAACGAGCAGTACTTC	CASKIRGTSGNEQYF
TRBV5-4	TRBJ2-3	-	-	TGTGCCAGCAGCTTGCCAGGACAGCACATCACAGATACGCAGTATTTT	CASSLPGQHITDTQYF
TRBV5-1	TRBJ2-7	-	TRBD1	TGCGCCAGCAGCTTGGGGCACCTGACAGGGGGTTCTACCAGCTCCTACGAGCAGTACTTC	CASSLGHLTGGSTSSYEQYF
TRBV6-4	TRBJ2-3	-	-	TGTGCCAGCAGGGGGGGATTGGCGGGGACAGATACGCAGTATTTT	CASRGGLAGTDTQYF
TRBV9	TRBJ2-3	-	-	TGTGCCAGCGGTCGAGGTGCAGATACGCAGTATTTT	CASGRGADTQYF
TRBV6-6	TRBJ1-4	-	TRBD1	TGTGCCAGCAACCGTGGGACAGTGTACGAAAAACTGTTTTTT	CASNRGTVYEKLFF
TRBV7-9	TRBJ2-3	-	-	TGTGCCAGCAGCTTTAGGAGGGGTACGCAGTATTTT	CASSFRRGTQYF
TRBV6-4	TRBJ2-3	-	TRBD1	TGTGCCAGCAGTAGGACAGGGGGCACAGATACGCAGTATTTT	CASSRTGGTDTQYF
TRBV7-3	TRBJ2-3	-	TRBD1	TGTGCCAGCAGCCGGTCAGACAGGGTGACAGATACGCAGTATTTT	CASSRSDRVTDTQYF
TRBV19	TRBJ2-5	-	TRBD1	TGTGCCAGTAGTATCATGACAGGGCTCCAAGAGACCCAGTACTTC	CASSIMTGLQETQYF
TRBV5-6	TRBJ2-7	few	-	TGTGCCAGCAGCTTCGCAGGGGTCGAGCAGTACTTC	CASSFAGVEQYF
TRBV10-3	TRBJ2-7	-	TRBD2	TGTGCCATCAGTGACCTAGCGGGGGGGCCGGACGAGCAGTACTTC	CAISDLAGGPDEQYF
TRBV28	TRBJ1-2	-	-	TGTGCCAGCAGTTCCAGGGACTATGGCTACACCTTC	CASSSRDYGYTF
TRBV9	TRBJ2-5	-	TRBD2	TGTGCCAGCAGCGTAGTAGTGCGGGGGGGCCAAGAGACCCAGTACTTC	CASSVVVRGGQETQYF
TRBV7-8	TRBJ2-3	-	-	TGTGCCAGCAGCTTAGGTCTGCGGGGGCACACAGATACGCAGTATTTT	CASSLGLRGHTDTQYF
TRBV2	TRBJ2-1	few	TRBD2	TGTGCCGGCGGGGGTGGGGGTGAGCAGTTCTTC	CAGGGGGEQFF
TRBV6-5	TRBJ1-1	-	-	TGTGCCAGCAGTTACTTTGGTCTCGCGGCGAACACTGAAGCTTTCTTT	CASSYFGLAANTEAFF
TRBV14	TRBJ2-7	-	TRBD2	TGTGTCAGCAGCCAAGCCGGGGGAGGGTCCGGAGAGCAGTACTTC	CVSSQAGGGSGEQYF
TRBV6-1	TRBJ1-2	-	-	TGTGCCAGCAGCGCCGGGGGGGGAAGCTATGGCTACACCTTC	CASSAGGGSYGYTF
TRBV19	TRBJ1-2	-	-	TGTGCCAGTAGTACGGCGGGCTACTATGGCTACACCTTC	CASSTAGYYGYTF
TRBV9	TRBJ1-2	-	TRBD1	TGTGCCAGCAGCGTAGAGGGACAGGGTGCCGGCTACACCTTC	CASSVEGQGAGYTF
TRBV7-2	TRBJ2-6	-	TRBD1	TGTGCCAGCAGCTTACCCGGGACAGGGGGATACTCTGGGGCCAACGTCCTGACTTTC	CASSLPGTGGYSGANVLTF